One sample yielded the 23 T cell receptor beta chains listed below, sequenced in a study of OX40 agonist ivuxolimab in advanced cancers. TCRdb's copy holds only in-frame clones and misses some; the assay was immunoSEQ multiplex PCR. The sample lists over 25,000 clones, about 90% seen once, with roughly 9.4% in the top ten. The sample was CD4+ or CD8+ T cells sorted from blood, taken in a trial of the OX40 agonist ivuxolimab. These receptors came from an adult with an advanced solid tumor such as melanoma, head and neck, liver or kidney cancer.

The chain links TRBV7-9 to TRBJ2-5; TRBD2 matches 14 bases. The CDR3 has 17 amino acids. Germline CDR1 reads SEHNR; CDR2 reads FQNEAQ (reference sequence). V shed 5 bases, J shed 2 bases, and the junction held 7 bases outside the gene matches. CDR3: CASSPPTSGGAQETQYF. The CDR3 DNA reads TGTGCCAGCAGCCCCCCGACTAGCGGGGGGGCTCAAGAGACCCAGTACTTC.

This chain links TRBV19 with TRBJ1-4, with 8 positions matching TRBD1. CDR3 length: 15 residues. Germline CDR1 reads LNHDA; CDR2 reads SQIVND (reference sequence). The junction had 9 bases not matched to a gene; V was cut back by 5 bases and J by 7 bases. The DNA of the CDR3 is TGTGCCAGTAGTCCCCGGACAGGGTTCATTGAAAAACTGTTTTTT. Translated, it gives CASSPRTGFIEKLFF.

This chain joins TRBV7-9 and TRBJ1-1; D call uncertain. Germline values: CDR1 SEHNR, CDR2 FQNEAQ (reference sequence). V lost 5 bases and J 4 bases, leaving 17 bases between the germline ends. The length of the CDR3 is 15 residues. The CDR3: CASSMVYARSTEAFF. CDR3 nucleotide sequence: TGTGCCAGCAGCATGGTGTACGCCAGGAGCACTGAAGCTTTCTTT.

The chain has TRBV27 and TRBJ1-6; 9 nucleotides agree with TRBD1. The CDR3 spans 16 residues. The J segment lost 7 bases and the V segment lost 6 bases, leaving 10 bases of the junction unmatched. Germline-derived CDR1 and CDR2 are MNHEY and SMNVEV (reference sequence). The CDR3 region is CASSSSGQGWNSPLHF. In DNA, the CDR3 is TGTGCCAGCAGCTCCTCTGGACAGGGGTGGAATTCACCCCTCCACTTT.

V and J are TRBV4-1 and TRBJ2-2; D remains ambiguous. The V end was cut by 0 bases, the J end by 6 bases, with 5 bases between. Germline CDR1 reads MGHRA; CDR2 reads YSYEKL. The CDR3 extends over 13 amino acids. This chain's CDR3 is CASSQDLAGELFF. The CDR3 DNA reads as TGCGCCAGCAGCCAAGATTTGGCCGGGGAGCTGTTTTTT.

The CDR3 protein is CAISGSTVNTEAFF. The CDR3 coding sequence is TGTGCCATCAGTGGATCGACGGTGAACACTGAAGCTTTCTTT. The J gene is TRBJ1-1, the V gene TRBV10-3; D ambiguous. Per germline, CDR1 ENHRY and CDR2 SYGVKD. Trimming pared 4 bases from V and 0 bases from J, leaving 9 bases between. CDR3 length: 14 residues.

The chain carries TRBV19 and TRBJ1-5, with TRBD1 matching 7 bases. The germline V gene has CDR1 LNHDA and CDR2 SQIVND (reference sequence). The length of the CDR3 is 15 residues. Germline trimming cut 5 bases from V and 7 bases from J; bases unmatched to any gene: 11. The CDR3 DNA follows: TGTGCCAGTAGTTATAGGGGGCCCGGTGGCCAGCCCCAGCATTTT. Protein sequence: CASSYRGPGGQPQHF.

The rearrangement joins TRBV7-6 to TRBJ1-3, with a weak D call TRBD1 (5 bases). V was cut by 2 bases and J by 1 base, with 18 bases left in between. The germline CDR1 and CDR2 sequences are SGHVS and FNYEAQ. This CDR3 contains 18 residues. The CDR3 reads CASSLKSVGGESGNTIYF. Here the CDR3 DNA reads TGTGCCAGCAGCTTAAAGTCGGTGGGGGGGGAATCTGGAAACACCATATATTTT.

The chain has TRBV19 and TRBJ2-7; D may correspond to TRBD1 or TRBD2 (6 bases each). V was clipped by 10 bases and J by 2 bases, with 18 bases between them. The CDR3 runs to 14 residues. CDR1 LNHDA and CDR2 SQIVND come from the germline V gene (reference sequence). Here the CDR3 DNA reads TGTGCCACTAGGGGGGACAACTATCCCTACGAGCAGTACTTC. Its translation is CATRGDNYPYEQYF.

This chain uses TRBV30 with TRBJ1-2, with D unresolved. V lost 2 bases, J lost 8 bases, and 15 bases lay in between. CDR1 GTSNPN and CDR2 SVGIG come from the germline V gene (reference sequence). CDR3 length equals 13 residues. The CDR3 reads CAWSLSSRVGYTF. The CDR3 coding sequence is TGTGCCTGGAGTTTATCCTCCCGGGTGGGCTACACCTTC.

The rearrangement uses TRBV7-9 and TRBJ1-4, with D unclear. The V end lost 5 bases, the J end lost 0 bases, and 13 bases lay between the germline ends. The CDR3 covers 16 residues. Germline V CDR1 and CDR2: SEHNR, FQNEAQ (reference sequence). The CDR3 protein is CASSALSPSTNEKLFF. DNA of the CDR3: TGTGCCAGCAGCGCCTTAAGTCCATCAACTAATGAAAAACTGTTTTTT.

The chain employs TRBV5-4 and TRBJ2-3; 9 bases line up with TRBD1. The trim removed 2 bases at V and 2 bases at J, leaving 6 bases unmatched. CDR1 is SGHNT and CDR2 is YYREEE in the germline V gene (reference sequence). The CDR3 runs 16 residues. CDR3 DNA sequence: TGTGCCAGCAGCTTAGGGACAGGGTTCGACACAGATACGCAGTATTTT. Amino acid sequence: CASSLGTGFDTDTQYF.

This chain joins TRBV7-9 and TRBJ2-5, with D maybe TRBD2 (5 bases). Germline assignment: CDR1 SEHNR and CDR2 FQNEAQ (reference sequence). The CDR3 consists of 14 residues. Trimming removed 1 base from V and 0 bases from J, with 6 bases in between. In DNA, the CDR3 is TGTGCCAGCAGCTTAGGAGGGTACCAAGAGACCCAGTACTTC. The encoded protein is CASSLGGYQETQYF.

V is TRBV7-6 and J is TRBJ2-2, with no clear D. CDR1 is SGHVS, CDR2 FNYEAQ, per germline. The CDR3 runs 18 residues. The V gene lost 5 bases and the J gene lost 3 bases, with 22 bases spanning the gap. CDR3 DNA sequence: TGTGCCAGCAGCGTTCCCCGACTTGGATACCCAGACACCGGGGAGCTGTTTTTT. Translating gives CASSVPRLGYPDTGELFF.

In its sample, this clone was seen once. The V call is TRBV9, the J call TRBJ2-7; D might be TRBD1 (7 bases). In germline, CDR1 is SGDLS, CDR2 YYNGEE. The CDR3 has 13 amino acids. The V end was cut by 3 bases, the J end by 7 bases, with 14 bases between. CDR3 region: CASSGGDSLEQYF. The DNA for the CDR3 is TGTGCCAGCAGCGGGGGGGACAGCCTGGAGCAGTACTTC. Looking up the rest from reference TRBV9 and TRBJ2-7 gives the full variable domain: DSGVTQTPKHLITATGQRVTLRCSPRSGDLSVYWYQQSLDQGLQFLIQYYNGEERAKGNILERFSAQQFPDLHSELNLSSLELGDSALYFCASSGGDSLEQYFGPGTRLTVT.

The chain has TRBV14 and TRBJ2-3, with D maybe TRBD2 (6 bases). The V end lost 0 bases, the J end lost 6 bases, and 10 bases lay between the germline ends. There are 14 residues in the CDR3. Germline V gene sequence: CDR1 SGHDN, CDR2 FVKESK. The CDR3 here is CASSQDSGVDTQYF. CDR3 nucleotide sequence: TGTGCCAGCAGCCAAGATTCGGGGGTGGATACGCAGTATTTT.

The rearrangement joins TRBV5-4 to TRBJ2-3; 8 nucleotides agree with TRBD2. Trimming cost V 1 base and J 2 bases; bases outside gene matches: 3. The CDR3 is 15 amino acids. CDR1 is SGHNT, CDR2 YYREEE, per germline (reference sequence). CDR3 DNA: TGTGCCAGCAGCTTGCGGGGGGGCCACACAGATACGCAGTATTTT. Protein product: CASSLRGGHTDTQYF.

The V call is TRBV29-1, the J call TRBJ2-1; possibly TRBD2 for D (5 bases). V was pared by 7 bases and J by 4 bases, with 8 bases between. The CDR3 has 11 residues. Germline-derived CDR1 and CDR2 are SQVTM and ANQGSEA. The CDR3 DNA follows: TGCAGCGGGGAGATATACAATGAGCAGTTCTTC. Translation: CSGEIYNEQFF.

V is TRBV19 and J is TRBJ1-5; tentatively, D is TRBD1 (5 bases). There are 14 residues in the CDR3. Trimming stripped 7 bases from V and 2 bases from J, with 12 bases between. The germline V gene encodes CDR1 LNHDA and CDR2 SQIVND (reference sequence). CDR3 amino acids: CASTRAYGNQPQHF. The CDR3 region has the DNA TGTGCCAGTACCAGGGCATACGGCAATCAGCCCCAGCATTTT.

In this sample, this clone turned up once. This sequence joins TRBV9 and TRBJ1-2; TRBD1 aligns across 9 bases. The V gene end was trimmed by 4 bases and the J gene end by 6 bases; junction bases not matched to a gene: 7. The CDR3 is made up of 14 amino acids. The germline V gene encodes CDR1 SGDLS and CDR2 YYNGEE. The CDR3 loop reads CASSPGTGNHGYTF. DNA of the CDR3: TGTGCCAGCAGCCCCGGGACAGGGAACCATGGCTACACCTTC.

The chain joins TRBV7-9 to TRBJ2-4; 10 bases agree with TRBD2. This CDR3 region has 16 residues. J gave up 1 base and V 5 bases, and 5 bases lay outside the gene matches. The germline CDR1 and CDR2 sequences are SEHNR and FQNEAQ (reference sequence). In nucleotides, the CDR3 is TGTGCCAGCAGCAGTACTAGCGGGGAGGCCAAAAACATTCAGTACTTC. It translates to CASSSTSGEAKNIQYF. The full variable domain, its missing parts supplied by reference TRBV7-9 and TRBJ2-4, is DTGVSQNPRHKITKRGQNVTFRCDPISEHNRLYWYRQTLGQGPEFLTYFQNEAQLEKSRLLSDRFSAERPKGSFSTLEIQRTEQGDSAMYLCASSSTSGEAKNIQYFGAGTRLSVL.

The chain has TRBV4-2 and TRBJ2-7; no clear D gene. Germline lookup yields CDR1 LGHNA and CDR2 YNFKEQ. The CDR3 spans 15 residues. V dropped 3 bases and J dropped 0 bases, with 12 bases sitting between them. The CDR3 nucleotides read TGTGCCAGCAGCCAGCAGACGGGCAGCTCCTACGAGCAGTACTTC. Its protein is CASSQQTGSSYEQYF.

This clone was seen more than once but under ten times. V gene TRBV6-5 combines with J gene TRBJ1-2; 8 positions agree with TRBD1. V lost 7 bases and J lost 3; bases outside the gene matches: 4. This CDR3 is 13 amino acids long. Germline values: CDR1 MNHEY, CDR2 SVGAGI. The CDR3 DNA reads TGTGCCAGCAAACCAGGGGGCGACTATGGCTACACCTTC. This encodes CASKPGGDYGYTF.